The sequence of this TCR beta chain was determined in a study of T cell responses to AZD1222 COVID-19 vaccine. The V and J ends lost 5 bases and 7 bases, in that order; junction bases with no gene match: 2. The CDR3 is made up of 13 amino acids. From germline, CDR1 is MNHEY and CDR2 SVGAGI. This clone was seen once. Its antigen is not identified. Notes on the study in general: Seropositive at baseline were only a handful of AZD1222 recipients.

Method: immunoSEQ multiplex PCR; TCRdb's copy keeps in-frame clones and lacks some. The data show about 90,000 clones, under 95% seen once. This material consisted of peripheral blood, taken on day 0 of MenACWY control vaccination. This TCR came from an adult in good health. The chain joins TRBV6-5 to TRBJ1-6; 7 bases match TRBD1. The CDR3 loop reads CASSPGGNSPLHF. In DNA, the CDR3 is TGTGCCAGCAGTCCAGGGGGAAATTCACCCCTCCACTTT.